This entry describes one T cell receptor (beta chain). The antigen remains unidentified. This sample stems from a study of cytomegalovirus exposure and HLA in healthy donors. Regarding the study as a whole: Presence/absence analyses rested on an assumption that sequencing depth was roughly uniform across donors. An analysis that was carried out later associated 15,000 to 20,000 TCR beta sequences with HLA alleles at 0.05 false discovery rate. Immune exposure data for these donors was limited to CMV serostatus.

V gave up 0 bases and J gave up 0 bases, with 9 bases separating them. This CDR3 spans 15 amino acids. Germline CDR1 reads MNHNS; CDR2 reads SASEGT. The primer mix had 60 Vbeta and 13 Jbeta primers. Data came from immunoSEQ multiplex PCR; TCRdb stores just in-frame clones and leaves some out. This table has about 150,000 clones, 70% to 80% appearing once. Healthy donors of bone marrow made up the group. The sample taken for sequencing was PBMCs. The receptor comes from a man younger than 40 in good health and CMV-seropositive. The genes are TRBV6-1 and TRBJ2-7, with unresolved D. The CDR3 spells CASSEAAHVSYEQYF. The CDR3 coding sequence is TGTGCCAGCAGTGAAGCGGCTCACGTCTCCTACGAGCAGTACTTC.